This T cell receptor beta chain was sequenced during a study of breast tumors, draining lymph nodes, adjacent tissues. Axillary draining lymph nodes of breast cancer patients supplied the node samples. Notes on the study in general: Luminal-like breast cancer showed significantly greater tumor-nontumor repertoire similarity than basal-like breast cancer did. Tumor TCR diversity was below lymph nodes but above nontumor tissue. Most tumor T cells seemingly derive from lymph node, then expand in tumor.

Notes on this clonotype: The antigen is unknown.

MiXCR was run by TCRdb on the multiplex PCR reads, yielding one entry per CDR3 protein. Among about 300,000 distinct CDR3 sequences listed, over 30% were seen once. Germline CDR1 and CDR2: MNHNS and SASEGT. V was trimmed by 5 bases and J by 4 bases, leaving 12 bases between them. The CDR3 loop spans 13 amino acids. The sequencing sample was made of axillary lymph node tissue. The source of this sequence is a female donor with breast cancer. Some clones in this sample may be carry-over from other donors' samples. V and J are TRBV6-1 and TRBJ2-7; weak D call: TRBD1 (6 bases). In DNA, the CDR3 is TGTGCCAGCAGTTTCCGGGACAATTACGAGCAGTACTTC. Protein product: CASSFRDNYEQYF.